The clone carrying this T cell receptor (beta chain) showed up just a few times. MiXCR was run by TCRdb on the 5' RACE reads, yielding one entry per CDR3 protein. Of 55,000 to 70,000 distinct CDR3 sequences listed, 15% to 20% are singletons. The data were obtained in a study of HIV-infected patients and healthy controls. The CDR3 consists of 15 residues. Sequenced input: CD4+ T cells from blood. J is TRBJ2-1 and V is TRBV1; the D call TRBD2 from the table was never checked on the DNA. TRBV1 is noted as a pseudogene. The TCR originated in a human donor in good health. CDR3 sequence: CTSSTTSGINNEQFF. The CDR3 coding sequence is TGCACCAGCAGTACGACTAGCGGGATAAACAATGAGCAGTTCTTC.